This T cell receptor beta chain emerged from a study of beta chain features in type 1 diabetes. Study-level findings and limits: TCRB CDR3 length was moderately but significantly reduced in all four CD4+ subsets of Type 1 diabetes patients. Insertion counts at VDJ junctions were lower in type 1 diabetes patients, who also showed more deletions there.

With respect to this clone: The antigen is not known.

cDNA synthesis used the whole RNA isolate, giving expressed TCRB sequences. Sequencing used immunoSEQ multiplex PCR; TCRdb keeps in-frame clones, though not all of them. The sample has around 41,000 clones, around 63% seen once. The CDR3 is 16 residues long. J lost 2 bases, V lost 7 bases, and 10 bases had no gene match. From germline, CDR1 is MDHEN and CDR2 SYDVKM. Sequenced: Tregs from blood. The receptor's source is a man aged 25 to 40 with type 1 diabetes. Some clones in this sample may be carry-over from other donors' samples. The V gene is TRBV28, the J gene TRBJ1-5, with 8 bases identical to TRBD1. The CDR3 bases are TGTGCCAGCACTTCATCCGGGACAGGTCGCAATCAGCCCCAGCATTTT. Its protein product is CASTSSGTGRNQPQHF.